These T cell receptor beta chains were read from a single sample in a study of cytomegalovirus exposure and HLA in healthy donors. Libraries were prepared by immunoSEQ multiplex PCR; TCRdb keeps only in-frame clonotypes and omits some of them. Found here are 110,000 to 150,000 clones, around three quarters of them singletons; the top ten hold 2.1%. The sequencing sample was made of PBMCs. These receptors were collected from an older woman in good health and CMV-seropositive. Each CDR3 is given with its conserved first and last residue. D genes are given only for firm matches. Clone sizes are given selectively: once, few, many, or a class where the clone is expanded.

clone_size	v_call	j_call	d_call	cdr3_aa	cdr3_nt
-	TRBV5-1	TRBJ1-1	TRBD1	CASREGRGRFSTEAFF	TGCGCCAGCAGAGAGGGCAGGGGGCGATTTTCCACTGAAGCTTTCTTT
-	TRBV9	TRBJ1-2	TRBD1	CASSDNRQGRNYGYTF	TGTGCCAGCAGTGATAACCGACAGGGCCGTAACTATGGCTACACCTTC
-	TRBV30	TRBJ1-1	-	CAWDRNTEAFF	TGTGCCTGGGATAGGAACACTGAAGCTTTCTTT
-	TRBV7-9	TRBJ2-1	-	CASSLVNRGNEQFF	TGTGCCAGCAGCTTAGTTAACCGGGGCAATGAGCAGTTCTTC
-	TRBV9	TRBJ2-5	-	CASSVASTVQETQYF	TGTGCCAGCAGCGTAGCGTCGACAGTCCAAGAGACCCAGTACTTC
-	TRBV5-1	TRBJ1-5	-	CASVHNQPQHF	TGCGCCAGCGTTCATAATCAGCCCCAGCATTTT
-	TRBV30	TRBJ1-1	-	CAWSPTLNTEAFF	TGTGCCTGGAGTCCGACACTGAACACTGAAGCTTTCTTT
-	TRBV7-3	TRBJ2-3	TRBD2	CASSLAGGEASTDTQYF	TGTGCCAGCAGCTTAGCGGGAGGTGAAGCTAGCACAGATACGCAGTATTTT
-	TRBV2	TRBJ1-1	TRBD1	CASSGQGFNTEAFF	TGTGCCAGCAGTGGACAGGGTTTTAACACTGAAGCTTTCTTT
-	TRBV18	TRBJ1-2	-	CASSLDRQNYGYTF	TGTGCCAGCTCACTCGACAGGCAAAACTATGGCTACACCTTC
-	TRBV5-6	TRBJ1-2	TRBD1	CASSTAGGTNYGYTF	TGTGCCAGCAGCACCGCAGGGGGAACTAACTATGGCTACACCTTC
-	TRBV25-1	TRBJ1-1	-	CASILHTEAFF	TGTGCCAGCATCCTACACACTGAAGCTTTCTTT
-	TRBV5-4	TRBJ2-5	TRBD2	CASSFSGRSQETQYF	TGTGCCAGCAGCTTTAGCGGGAGGAGCCAAGAGACCCAGTACTTC
once	TRBV5-1	TRBJ1-3	-	CASSLAAGTGNTIYF	TGCGCCAGCAGCTTGGCCGCGGGGACTGGAAACACCATATATTTT
-	TRBV5-1	TRBJ2-5	-	CASSLTGTQETQYF	TGCGCCAGCAGCTTGACAGGGACCCAAGAGACCCAGTACTTC
-	TRBV5-1	TRBJ1-1	-	CASSLGGGGTEAFF	TGCGCCAGCAGCTTGGGGGGGGGCGGCACTGAAGCTTTCTTT
-	TRBV5-4	TRBJ2-7	-	CASSRTASYEQYF	TGTGCCAGCAGCCGGACAGCCTCCTACGAGCAGTACTTC
-	TRBV25-1	TRBJ1-4	-	CASSEGEYLHATNEKLFF	TGTGCCAGCAGTGAAGGGGAGTATCTACATGCAACTAATGAAAAACTGTTTTTT
once	TRBV6-5	TRBJ2-1	TRBD1	CATRLTGDRYNEQFF	TGTGCCACACGCCTAACAGGGGATCGCTACAATGAGCAGTTCTTC
-	TRBV5-1	TRBJ1-3	TRBD1	CASSSAGGGQGADGNTIYF	TGCGCCAGCAGCTCAGCAGGTGGTGGACAGGGGGCTGACGGAAACACCATATATTTT
-	TRBV7-3	TRBJ2-3	-	CASSPVGRTTDTQYF	TGTGCCAGCAGCCCGGTGGGGCGGACCACAGATACGCAGTATTTT
few	TRBV28	TRBJ1-5	-	CALSRRSPNQPQHF	TGTGCCCTAAGCCGGCGGAGCCCCAATCAGCCCCAGCATTTT
-	TRBV7-2	TRBJ2-2	TRBD2	CASSLGRGVTNTGELFF	TGTGCCAGCAGCTTAGGCCGGGGGGTTACGAACACCGGGGAGCTGTTTTTT
-	TRBV6-5	TRBJ1-2	-	CASGYSRGEGYGYTF	TGTGCCAGCGGTTACTCGAGGGGGGAGGGCTATGGCTACACCTTC
-	TRBV2	TRBJ1-4	-	CASRDSVVEKLFF	TGTGCCAGCAGGGACAGCGTGGTTGAAAAACTGTTTTTT
-	TRBV7-9	TRBJ2-7	TRBD2	CASSLGLAGVSEQYF	TGTGCCAGCAGCTTAGGACTAGCGGGAGTTTCCGAGCAGTACTTC
-	TRBV4-1	TRBJ2-1	TRBD2	CASSQSLAGRYNEQFF	TGCGCCAGCAGCCAATCTCTAGCGGGAAGGTACAATGAGCAGTTCTTC
-	TRBV6-5	TRBJ2-1	TRBD2	CASSYSTSGSRNEQFF	TGTGCCAGCAGTTACTCCACTAGCGGGAGTCGCAATGAGCAGTTCTTC
once	TRBV5-4	TRBJ2-5	-	CASSFGSEETQYF	TGTGCCAGCAGCTTTGGCAGCGAAGAGACCCAGTACTTC
-	TRBV9	TRBJ2-1	-	CASSAYDFQSSYNEQFF	TGTGCCAGCAGCGCCTATGACTTCCAGAGCTCCTACAATGAGCAGTTCTTC
-	TRBV4-2	TRBJ2-7	-	CASSQDPPYEQYF	TGTGCCAGCAGCCAAGATCCCCCTTACGAGCAGTACTTC